Listed below are T cell receptor beta chains from one sample, sequenced in a study of shared clonotypes between healthy human individuals. The protocol was immunoSEQ multiplex PCR, while the TCRdb copy is restricted to in-frame clones and leaves out a portion. The sample comprises 1.5 million to 1.9 million clones, around 98% of which are singletons, and roughly 0.4% rests with the top ten. Sequencing was carried out using naive CD4+ T cells sorted from blood. Receptor source: a man aged 30 to 39 in good health. Each CDR3 is given with its conserved first and last residue.

CDR3 protein | J gene | V gene
CASSALAGGPVHEQFF | TRBJ2-1 | TRBV6-1
CASSSNLARDRQYGYTF | TRBJ1-2 | TRBV5-1
CARGHRAGDTQYF | TRBJ2-3 | TRBV11-2
CASSLGLAGGGNEQFF | TRBJ2-1 | TRBV11-3
CASSPSWEQYF | TRBJ2-7 | TRBV18
CASSPHTAGYGYTF | TRBJ1-2 | TRBV28
CAWSVAAGRPQHF | TRBJ1-5 | TRBV30
CASRATSAYEQYF | TRBJ2-7 | TRBV2
CASSDQAILAKNIQYF | TRBJ2-4 | TRBV10-1
CAWSTQPGIGANVLTF | TRBJ2-6 | TRBV30
CAISDGREQYF | TRBJ2-7 | TRBV10-3
CASSFTGAGKETQYF | TRBJ2-5 | TRBV7-3
CASSFAGTGSYEQYF | TRBJ2-7 | TRBV13
CASSLGAVYEQYF | TRBJ2-7 | TRBV28
CASSLEENIQYF | TRBJ2-4 | TRBV5-1
CASSLQDKGFHF | TRBJ1-5 | TRBV2
CASSLVGDNAGELFF | TRBJ2-2 | TRBV7-2
CASSLGGHGEAFF | TRBJ1-1 | TRBV28
CAWRASGGNTGELFF | TRBJ2-2 | TRBV30
CASSQVAKGDYGYTF | TRBJ1-2 | TRBV4-1
CASSPPGLGDYEQYF | TRBJ2-7 | TRBV18
CASSSYAGTSGRDEQFF | TRBJ2-1 | TRBV7-2
CASSPRGPMGQETQYF | TRBJ2-5 | TRBV11-3
CASSPPGTAFNYGYTF | TRBJ1-2 | TRBV18
CATSREPTIREQYF | TRBJ2-7 | TRBV15
CASSYPGQGFFTDTQYF | TRBJ2-3 | TRBV21-1
CASSVATGRNEKLFF | TRBJ1-4 | TRBV9